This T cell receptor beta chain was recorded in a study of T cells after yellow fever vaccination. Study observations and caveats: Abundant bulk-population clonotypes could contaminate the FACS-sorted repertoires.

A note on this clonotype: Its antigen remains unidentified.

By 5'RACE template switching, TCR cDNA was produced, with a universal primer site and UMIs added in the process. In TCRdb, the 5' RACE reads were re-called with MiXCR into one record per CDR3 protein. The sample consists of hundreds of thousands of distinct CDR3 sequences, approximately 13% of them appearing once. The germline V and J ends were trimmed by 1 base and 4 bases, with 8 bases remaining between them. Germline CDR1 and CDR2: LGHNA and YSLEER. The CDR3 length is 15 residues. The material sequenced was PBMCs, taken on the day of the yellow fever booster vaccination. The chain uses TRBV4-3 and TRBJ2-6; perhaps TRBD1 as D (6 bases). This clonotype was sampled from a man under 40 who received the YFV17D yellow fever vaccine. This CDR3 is CASSQVDRGANVLTF. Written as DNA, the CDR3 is TGCGCCAGCAGCCAAGTAGACAGGGGGGCCAACGTCCTGACTTTC.